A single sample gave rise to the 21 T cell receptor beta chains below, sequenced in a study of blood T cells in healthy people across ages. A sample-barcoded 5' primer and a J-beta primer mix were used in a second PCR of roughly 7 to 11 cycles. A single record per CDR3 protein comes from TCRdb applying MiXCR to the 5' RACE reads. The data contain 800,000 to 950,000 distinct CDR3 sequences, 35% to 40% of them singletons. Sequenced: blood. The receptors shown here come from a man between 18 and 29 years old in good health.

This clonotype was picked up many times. In DNA form, the CDR3 reads TGTGCCTCGAGCCAGCCTACATCCTACAATGAGCAGTTCTTC. The encoded protein is CASSQPTSYNEQFF. The rearrangement joins TRBV10-3 to TRBJ2-1; D gene ambiguous. Germline CDR1 ENHRY, CDR2 SYGVKD. This CDR3 comprises 14 residues. Trimming removed 11 bases from V and 1 base from J, with 15 bases in between.

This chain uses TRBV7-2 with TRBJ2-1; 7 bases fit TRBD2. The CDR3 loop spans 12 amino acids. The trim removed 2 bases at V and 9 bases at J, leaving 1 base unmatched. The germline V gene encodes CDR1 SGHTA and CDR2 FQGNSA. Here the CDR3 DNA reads TGTGCCAGCAGCTTAAGGACTAGTGAGCAGTTCTTC. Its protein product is CASSLRTSEQFF.

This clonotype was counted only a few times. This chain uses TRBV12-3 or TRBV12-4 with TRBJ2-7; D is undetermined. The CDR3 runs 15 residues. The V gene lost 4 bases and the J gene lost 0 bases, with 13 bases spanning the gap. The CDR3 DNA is TGTGCCAGCAGTTACGAAGCAGGACGCTCCTACGAGCAGTACTTC. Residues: CASSYEAGRSYEQYF.

The CDR3 nucleotides read TGTGCCAGCAGCCCCATCTGGGGGACTAGCGGGGGTGAGCAGTTCTTC. This sequence encodes CASSPIWGTSGGEQFF. The chain employs TRBV7-9 and TRBJ2-1; 14 bases are a match to TRBD2. This CDR3 has 16 residues. Germline CDR1 SEHNR, CDR2 FQNEAQ (reference sequence). V lost 5 bases to trimming and J lost 9 bases; unmatched junction nucleotides: 9.

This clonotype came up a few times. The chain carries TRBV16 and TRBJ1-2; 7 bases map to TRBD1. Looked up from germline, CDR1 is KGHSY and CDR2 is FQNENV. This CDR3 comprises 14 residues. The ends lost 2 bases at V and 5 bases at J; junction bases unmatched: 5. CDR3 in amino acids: CASSQPDRLYGYTF. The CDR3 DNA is TGTGCCAGCAGCCAACCGGACAGGCTATATGGCTACACCTTC.

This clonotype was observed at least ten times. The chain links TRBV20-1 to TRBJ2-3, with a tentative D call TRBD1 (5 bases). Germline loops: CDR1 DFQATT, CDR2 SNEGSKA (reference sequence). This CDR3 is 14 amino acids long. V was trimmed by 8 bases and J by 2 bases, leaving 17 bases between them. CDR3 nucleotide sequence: TGCAGTCAAACTCGGGCAGGGTACACAGATACGCAGTATTTT. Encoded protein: CSQTRAGYTDTQYF.

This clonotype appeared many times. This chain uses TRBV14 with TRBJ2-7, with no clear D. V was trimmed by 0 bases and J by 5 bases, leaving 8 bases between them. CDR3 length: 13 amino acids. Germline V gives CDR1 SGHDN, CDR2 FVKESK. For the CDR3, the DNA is TGTGCCAGCAGCCAAGATCTTGAGGACGAGCAGTACTTC. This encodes CASSQDLEDEQYF.

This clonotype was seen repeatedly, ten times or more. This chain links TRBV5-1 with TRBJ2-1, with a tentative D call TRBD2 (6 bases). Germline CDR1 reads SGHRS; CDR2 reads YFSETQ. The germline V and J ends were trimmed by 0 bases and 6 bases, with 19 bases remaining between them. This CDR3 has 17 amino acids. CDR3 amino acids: CASSLDSGTSLTNEQFF. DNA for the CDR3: TGCGCCAGCAGCTTGGATAGCGGCACTTCCTTAACCAATGAGCAGTTCTTC.

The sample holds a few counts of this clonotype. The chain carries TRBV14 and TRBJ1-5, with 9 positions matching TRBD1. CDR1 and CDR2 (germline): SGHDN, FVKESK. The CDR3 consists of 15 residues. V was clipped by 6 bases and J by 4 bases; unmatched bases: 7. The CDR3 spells CASSRGQGLNQPQHF. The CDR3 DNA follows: TGTGCCAGCAGTCGGGGACAGGGACTTAATCAGCCCCAGCATTTT. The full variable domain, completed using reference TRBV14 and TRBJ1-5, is EAGVTQFPSHSVIEKGQTVTLRCDPISGHDNLYWYRRVMGKEIKFLLHFVKESKQDESGMPNNRFLAERTGGTYSTLKVQPAELEDSGVYFCASSRGQGLNQPQHFGDGTRLSIL.

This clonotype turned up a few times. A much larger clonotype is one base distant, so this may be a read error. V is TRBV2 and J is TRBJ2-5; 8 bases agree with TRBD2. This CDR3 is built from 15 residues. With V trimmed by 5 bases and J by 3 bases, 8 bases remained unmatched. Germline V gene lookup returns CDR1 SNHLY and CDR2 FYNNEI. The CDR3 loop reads CASSYGRAGEETQYF. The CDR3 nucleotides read TGTGCCAGCAGTTACGGACGAGCGGGGGAAGAGACCCAGTACTTC.

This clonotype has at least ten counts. This CDR3 is CASDDSHTDEQFF. The CDR3 nucleotides are TGTGCTAGTGACGACAGCCATACCGATGAGCAGTTCTTC. The gene calls are TRBV12-5 and TRBJ2-1; tentatively, D is TRBD1 (5 bases). The CDR3 is made up of 13 amino acids. CDR1 and CDR2 (germline): LGHNT, FRNRAP. V was trimmed by 7 bases and J by 8 bases, leaving 15 bases between them.

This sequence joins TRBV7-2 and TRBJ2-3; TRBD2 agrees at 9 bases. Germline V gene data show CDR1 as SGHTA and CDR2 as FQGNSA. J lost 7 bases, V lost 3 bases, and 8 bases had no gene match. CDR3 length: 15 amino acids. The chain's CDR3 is CASSFQRGDRHTQYF. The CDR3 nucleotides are TGTGCCAGCAGCTTCCAGCGGGGGGATCGACATACGCAGTATTTT. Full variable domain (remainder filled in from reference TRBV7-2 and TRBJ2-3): GAGVSQSPSNKVTEKGKDVELRCDPISGHTALYWYRQSLGQGLEFLIYFQGNSAPDKSGLPSDRFSAERTGGSVSTLTIQRTQQEDSAVYLCASSFQRGDRHTQYFGPGTRLTVL.

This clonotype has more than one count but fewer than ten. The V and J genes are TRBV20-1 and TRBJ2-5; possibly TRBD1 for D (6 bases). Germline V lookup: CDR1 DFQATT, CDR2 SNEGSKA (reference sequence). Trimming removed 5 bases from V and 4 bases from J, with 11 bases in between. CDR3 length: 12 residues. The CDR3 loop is CSAHGGLETQYF. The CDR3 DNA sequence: TGCAGTGCTCATGGGGGCTTAGAGACCCAGTACTTC.

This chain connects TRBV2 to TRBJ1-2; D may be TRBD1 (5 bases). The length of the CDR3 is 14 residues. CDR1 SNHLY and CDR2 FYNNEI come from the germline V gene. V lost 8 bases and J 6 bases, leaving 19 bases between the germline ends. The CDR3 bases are TGTGCCAGCCGAATAGGGGTAGGGGCGGATGGCTACACCTTC. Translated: CASRIGVGADGYTF.

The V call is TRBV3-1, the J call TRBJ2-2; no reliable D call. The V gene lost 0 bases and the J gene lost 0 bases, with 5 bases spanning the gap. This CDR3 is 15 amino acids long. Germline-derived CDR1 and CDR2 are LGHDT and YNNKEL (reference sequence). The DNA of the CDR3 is TGTGCCAGCAGCCAAGAGCGGTCGAACACCGGGGAGCTGTTTTTT. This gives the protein CASSQERSNTGELFF.

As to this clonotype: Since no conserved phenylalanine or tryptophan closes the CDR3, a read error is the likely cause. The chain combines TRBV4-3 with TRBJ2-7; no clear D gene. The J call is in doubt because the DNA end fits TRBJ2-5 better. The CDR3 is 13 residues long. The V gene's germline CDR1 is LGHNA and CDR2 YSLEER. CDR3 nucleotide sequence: TGCGCCAGCAGCCAGAGACACAAAGAGACCCAGTACTCC. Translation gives CASSQRHKETQYS.

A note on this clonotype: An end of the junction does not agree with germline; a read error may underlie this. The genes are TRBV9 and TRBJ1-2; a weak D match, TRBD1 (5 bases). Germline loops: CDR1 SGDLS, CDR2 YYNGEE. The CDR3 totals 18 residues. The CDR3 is CVSSARRQGQMPNYGYTF. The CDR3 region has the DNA TGTGTCAGCAGCGCCAGGCGGCAGGGCCAGATGCCTAACTATGGCTACACCTTC.

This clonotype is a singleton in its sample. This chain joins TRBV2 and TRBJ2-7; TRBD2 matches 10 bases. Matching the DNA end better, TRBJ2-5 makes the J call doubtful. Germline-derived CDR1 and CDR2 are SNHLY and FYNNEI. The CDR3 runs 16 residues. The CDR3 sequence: CASSFHLAGAWETQYF. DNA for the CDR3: TGTGCCAGCAGTTTTCATCTAGCGGGAGCCTGGGAGACCCAGTACTTC.

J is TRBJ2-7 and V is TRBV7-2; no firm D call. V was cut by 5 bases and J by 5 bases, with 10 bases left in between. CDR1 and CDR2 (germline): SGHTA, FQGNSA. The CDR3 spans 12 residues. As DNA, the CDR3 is TGTGCCAGCAGCGCGGACGGCCACGAGCAGTACTTC. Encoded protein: CASSADGHEQYF.

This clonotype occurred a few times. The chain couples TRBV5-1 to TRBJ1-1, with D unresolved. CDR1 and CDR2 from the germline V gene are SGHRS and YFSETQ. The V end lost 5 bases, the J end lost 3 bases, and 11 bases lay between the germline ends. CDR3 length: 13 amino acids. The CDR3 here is CASRSDGDTEAFF. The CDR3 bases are TGCGCCAGCAGAAGTGACGGAGACACTGAAGCTTTCTTT.

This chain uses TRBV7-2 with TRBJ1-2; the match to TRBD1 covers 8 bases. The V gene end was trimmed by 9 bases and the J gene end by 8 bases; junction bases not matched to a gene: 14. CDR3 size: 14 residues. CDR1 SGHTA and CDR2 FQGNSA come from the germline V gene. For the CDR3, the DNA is TGTGCCAGTAGCCCGGACAGGGAAGGGAGAGGCTACACCTTC. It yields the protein CASSPDREGRGYTF.